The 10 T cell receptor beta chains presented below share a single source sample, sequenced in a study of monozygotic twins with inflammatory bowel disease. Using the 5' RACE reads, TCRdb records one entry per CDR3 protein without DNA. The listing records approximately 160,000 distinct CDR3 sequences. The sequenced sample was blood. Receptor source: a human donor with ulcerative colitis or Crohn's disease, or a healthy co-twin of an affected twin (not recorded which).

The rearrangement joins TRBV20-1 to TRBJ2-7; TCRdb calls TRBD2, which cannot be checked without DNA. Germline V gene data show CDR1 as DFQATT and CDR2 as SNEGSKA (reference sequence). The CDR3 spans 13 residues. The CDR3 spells CSARTSFSYEQYF.

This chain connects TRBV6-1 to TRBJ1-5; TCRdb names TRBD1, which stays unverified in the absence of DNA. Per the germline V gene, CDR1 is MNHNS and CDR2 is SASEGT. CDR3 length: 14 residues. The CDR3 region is CASSGNRDDQPQHF.

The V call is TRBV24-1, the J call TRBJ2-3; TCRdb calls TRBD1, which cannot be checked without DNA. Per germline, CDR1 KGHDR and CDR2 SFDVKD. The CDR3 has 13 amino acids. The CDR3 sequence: CATSDSTGLAQYF.

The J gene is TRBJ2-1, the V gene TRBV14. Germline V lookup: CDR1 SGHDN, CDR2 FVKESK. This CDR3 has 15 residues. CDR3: CASSYHRSSYNEQFF.

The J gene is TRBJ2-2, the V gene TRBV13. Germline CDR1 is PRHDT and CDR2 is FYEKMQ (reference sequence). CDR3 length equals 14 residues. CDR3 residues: CASSLVGFGGELFF.

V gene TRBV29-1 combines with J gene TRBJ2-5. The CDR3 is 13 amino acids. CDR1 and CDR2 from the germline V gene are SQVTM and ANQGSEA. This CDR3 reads CSVYPVSQETQYF.

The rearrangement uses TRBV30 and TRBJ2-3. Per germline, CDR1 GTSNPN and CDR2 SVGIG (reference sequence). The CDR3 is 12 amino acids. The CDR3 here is CAWSVLADTQYF. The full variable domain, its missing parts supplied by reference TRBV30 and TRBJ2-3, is SQTIHQWPATLVQPVGSPLSLECTVEGTSNPNLYWYRQAAGRGLQLLFYSVGIGQISSEVPQNLSASRPQDRQFILSSKKLLLSDSGFYLCAWSVLADTQYFGPGTRLTVL.

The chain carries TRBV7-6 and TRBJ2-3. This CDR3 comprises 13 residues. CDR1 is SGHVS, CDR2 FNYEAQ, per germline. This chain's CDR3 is CASSLHHTDTQYF.

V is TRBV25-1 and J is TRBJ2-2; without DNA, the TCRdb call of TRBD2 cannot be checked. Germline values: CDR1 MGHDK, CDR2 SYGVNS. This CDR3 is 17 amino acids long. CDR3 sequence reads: CASSDSGTSQNTGELFF. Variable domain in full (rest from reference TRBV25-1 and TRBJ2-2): EADIYQTPRYLVIGTGKKITLECSQTMGHDKMYWYQQDPGMELHLIHYSYGVNSTEKGDLSSESTVSRIRTEHFPLTLESARPSHTSQYLCASSDSGTSQNTGELFFGEGSRLTVL.

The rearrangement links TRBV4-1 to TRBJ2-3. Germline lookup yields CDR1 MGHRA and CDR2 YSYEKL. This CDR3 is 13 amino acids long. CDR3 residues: CASSQEKGDTQYF.